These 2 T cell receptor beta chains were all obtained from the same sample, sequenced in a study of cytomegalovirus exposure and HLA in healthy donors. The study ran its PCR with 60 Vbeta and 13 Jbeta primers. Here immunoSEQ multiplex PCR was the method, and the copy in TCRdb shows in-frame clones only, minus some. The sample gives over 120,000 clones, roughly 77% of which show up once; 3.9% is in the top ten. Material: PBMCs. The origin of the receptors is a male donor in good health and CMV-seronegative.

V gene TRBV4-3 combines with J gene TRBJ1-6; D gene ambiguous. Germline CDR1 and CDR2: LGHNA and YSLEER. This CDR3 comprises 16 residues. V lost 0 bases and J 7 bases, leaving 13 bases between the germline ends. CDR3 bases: TGCGCCAGCAGCCAAGATGCGGGGTTGAGGAATTCACCCCTCCACTTT. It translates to CASSQDAGLRNSPLHF.

CDR3 region: CASSSDRGSYEKLFF. The CDR3 DNA reads as TGCGCCAGCAGCTCCGACAGGGGCTCATATGAAAAACTGTTTTTT. The rearrangement uses TRBV5-1 and TRBJ1-4, with 8 nucleotides matching TRBD1. V lost 3 bases and J lost 6; bases outside the gene matches: 7. The CDR3 loop spans 15 amino acids. CDR1 and CDR2 (germline): SGHRS, YFSETQ.